This TCR beta chain was recovered during a study of T-cell reconstitution after alpha-beta-depleted transplantation in children. This clonotype was counted between two and nine times. Researchers prepared the TCRbeta library using unique molecular identifiers, the study reports. TCRdb reprocessed the PCR reads via MiXCR and lists one record per CDR3 protein. The sample consists of hundreds of thousands of distinct CDR3 sequences, 16% of them appearing once. Germline V gene data show CDR1 as LGHNA and CDR2 as YNFKEQ. The V and J ends lost 0 bases and 4 bases, in that order; junction bases with no gene match: 7. This CDR3 spans 16 amino acids.

The V gene is TRBV4-2, the J gene TRBJ2-5; 8 bases fit TRBD2. The receptor was derived from a human donor who donated a stem cell graft to a child with acute myeloid leukemia. This material consisted of PBMCs from the stem cell graft donor, taken from the stem cell graft. Written as DNA, the CDR3 is TGTGCCAGCAGCCAAGATCGGGGGGGGGGTTCAGAGACCCAGTACTTC. This sequence encodes CASSQDRGGGSETQYF.